The 31 T cell receptor beta chains reported below all come from one sample, sequenced in a study of cytomegalovirus exposure and HLA in healthy donors. The PCR contained 60 Vbeta and 13 Jbeta primers. Assay: immunoSEQ multiplex PCR; the TCRdb copy retains only in-frame clones and omits some. The data contain tens of thousands of clones, under 85% of them singletons. Input material: PBMCs. The receptors were sampled from a man aged 25 to 40 in good health and CMV-seronegative.

The rearrangement uses TRBV10-2 and TRBJ1-1, with TRBD1 matching over 9 bases. The CDR3 consists of 15 residues. Germline CDR1 reads WSHSY; CDR2 reads SAAADI. V was pared by 2 bases and J by 6 bases, with 7 bases of the junction left unmatched. CDR3: CASSEITGGFAEAFF. CDR3 coding DNA: TGCGCCAGCAGTGAGATTACAGGGGGCTTTGCTGAAGCTTTCTTT.

The chain couples TRBV7-9 to TRBJ2-3, with 7 bases matching TRBD2. The CDR3 has 14 residues. In germline, CDR1 is SEHNR, CDR2 FQNEAQ (reference sequence). The CDR3: CVTLGAGVTDTQYF. CDR3 coding DNA: TGTGTTACTCTCGGGGCGGGGGTCACAGATACGCAGTATTTT.

There are a few counts of this clone. The chain couples TRBV7-2 to TRBJ2-1, with 15 bases identical to TRBD2. J gave up 7 bases and V 5 bases, and 9 bases lay outside the gene matches. The CDR3 is made up of 17 amino acids. The germline V gene encodes CDR1 SGHTA and CDR2 FQGNSA. The CDR3 DNA follows: TGTGCCAGCAGCCCCGTCGGACTAGCGGGGGGGCCTAATGAGCAGTTCTTC. As protein: CASSPVGLAGGPNEQFF.

The chain employs TRBV19 and TRBJ1-1; no definite D call. The CDR3 length is 13 residues. V was shortened by 5 bases and J by 1 base, with 8 bases between the two germline ends. Germline lookup yields CDR1 LNHDA and CDR2 SQIVND (reference sequence). CDR3 DNA sequence: TGTGCCAGTAGTCTCCAGTCGAACACTGAAGCTTTCTTT. Amino acid sequence: CASSLQSNTEAFF.

The gene calls are TRBV7-9 and TRBJ1-3, with 8 bases identical to TRBD1. V lost 3 bases to trimming and J lost 4 bases; unmatched junction nucleotides: 5. CDR3 length equals 15 residues. The germline V gene has CDR1 SEHNR and CDR2 FQNEAQ (reference sequence). This chain's CDR3 is CASSFGRQGGNTIYF. The DNA for the CDR3 is TGTGCCAGCAGCTTCGGCCGACAGGGGGGAAACACCATATATTTT.

The V gene is TRBV5-8, the J gene TRBJ1-1; 9 nucleotides line up with TRBD1. The CDR3 is 17 amino acids. The germline CDR1 and CDR2 sequences are SGHTS and YDEGEE. V shed 5 bases, J shed 6 bases, and the junction held 17 bases outside the gene matches. In DNA form, the CDR3 reads TGTGCCAGCAGTTTTGTTACAGGGGGCGCGGGGGGGGCTGAAGCTTTCTTT. Amino acids: CASSFVTGGAGGAEAFF.

This clone showed up just a few times. The rearrangement uses TRBV2 and TRBJ1-1, with 10 bases identical to TRBD1. CDR3 size: 14 residues. Looked up from germline, CDR1 is SNHLY and CDR2 is FYNNEI. V was clipped by 6 bases and J by 8 bases; unmatched bases: 9. The CDR3 loop is CASSIDRGRSEAFF. The CDR3 DNA is TGTGCCAGCAGCATAGACAGGGGGCGGTCCGAAGCTTTCTTT.

The chain combines TRBV7-9 with TRBJ1-1; the D gene is possibly TRBD1 (5 bases). Trimming stripped 8 bases from V and 4 bases from J, with 17 bases between. In germline, CDR1 is SEHNR, CDR2 FQNEAQ (reference sequence). The CDR3 sequence is 14 residues long. The CDR3 loop is CASSGLDASTEAFF. The CDR3 DNA reads TGTGCCAGCTCGGGACTGGACGCGAGCACTGAAGCTTTCTTT.

This chain connects TRBV5-1 to TRBJ1-2; a possible D gene is TRBD1 (6 bases). CDR1 SGHRS and CDR2 YFSETQ come from the germline V gene. CDR3 size: 15 residues. With 0 bases removed from V and 3 bases from J, the gap between germline ends came to 12 bases. CDR3 nucleotide sequence: TGCGCCAGCAGCTTGGGCCCGAAGGGGGACTATGGCTACACCTTC. Its translation is CASSLGPKGDYGYTF.

The J gene is TRBJ1-3, the V gene TRBV7-2; weak D call: TRBD1 (5 bases). This CDR3 has 15 residues. V was shortened by 2 bases and J by 4 bases, with 12 bases between the two germline ends. Per the germline V gene, CDR1 is SGHTA and CDR2 is FQGNSA. The CDR3 nucleotides read TGTGCCAGCAGCTTAAGCGGGGGTTCCGGAAACACCATATATTTT. This translates into CASSLSGGSGNTIYF.

The DNA of the CDR3 is TGCGCCGGTGCTGGCTGGGGGGGTTCCTACAATGAGCAGTTCTTC. Its translation: CAGAGWGGSYNEQFF. This chain joins TRBV10-2 and TRBJ2-1; 7 nucleotides match TRBD2. The germline V gene encodes CDR1 WSHSY and CDR2 SAAADI. The CDR3 loop spans 15 amino acids. V dropped 11 bases and J dropped 1; count of bases not matched to a gene: 11.

V usage is TRBV11-2 and J usage is TRBJ2-1; 8 nucleotides agree with TRBD2. The CDR3 is 20 amino acids. V was clipped by 0 bases and J by 0 bases; unmatched bases: 13. Germline CDR1 is SGHAT and CDR2 is FQNNGV. CDR3 residues: CASSLDFGTLAGNSYNEQFF. CDR3 coding DNA: TGTGCCAGCAGCTTAGACTTCGGGACCCTAGCGGGCAACTCCTACAATGAGCAGTTCTTC.

V is TRBV29-1 and J is TRBJ1-3, with no clear D. There are 15 residues in the CDR3. Looked up from germline, CDR1 is SQVTM and CDR2 is ANQGSEA. V lost 4 bases, J lost 0 bases, and 13 bases lay in between. For the CDR3, the DNA is TGCAGCGTTGGTACAGTAATACCCTCTGGAAACACCATATATTTT. Translation gives CSVGTVIPSGNTIYF. Filled out from reference TRBV29-1 and TRBJ1-3, the complete variable domain reads SAVISQKPSRDICQRGTSLTIQCQVDSQVTMMFWYRQQPGQSLTLIATANQGSEATYESGFVIDKFPISRPNLTFSTLTVSNMSPEDSSIYLCSVGTVIPSGNTIYFGEGSWLTVV.

This chain joins TRBV28 and TRBJ1-1; the match to TRBD1 covers 8 bases. J gave up 6 bases and V 5 bases, and 11 bases lay outside the gene matches. Germline values: CDR1 MDHEN, CDR2 SYDVKM. The CDR3 has 15 residues. The CDR3 sequence is CASSLSPGGRAEAFF. In nucleotides, the CDR3 is TGTGCCAGCAGTCTTAGCCCAGGGGGCCGGGCTGAAGCTTTCTTT.

The chain joins TRBV7-9 to TRBJ1-6; 8 bases line up with TRBD1. This CDR3 spans 14 amino acids. Germline loops: CDR1 SEHNR, CDR2 FQNEAQ (reference sequence). Trimming removed 3 bases from V and 7 bases from J; junction bases left unmatched: 2. This chain's CDR3 is CASSLDRVNSPLHF. In DNA, the CDR3 is TGTGCCAGCAGCTTGGACAGGGTCAATTCACCCCTCCACTTT.

V usage is TRBV7-8 and J usage is TRBJ1-1; 7 nucleotides line up with TRBD1. Germline V gene lookup returns CDR1 SGHVS and CDR2 FQNEAQ. The junction had 9 bases not matched to a gene; V was cut back by 4 bases and J by 1 base. The CDR3 length is 16 residues. CDR3 loop: CASSSRTGERNTEAFF. DNA for the CDR3: TGTGCCAGCAGCTCCCGGACAGGAGAGAGGAACACTGAAGCTTTCTTT.

The sample holds a few counts of this clone. This chain uses TRBV6-6 with TRBJ1-2; TRBD1 agrees at 7 bases. V shed 6 bases and J 10 bases; nucleotides not matched to a gene: 14. The CDR3 loop spans 14 amino acids. The germline CDR1 and CDR2 sequences are MNHNY and SVGAGI (reference sequence). CDR3 bases: TGTGCCAGCAGGCGAGGGGGACAGTTTAATGACTACACCTTC. Protein: CASRRGGQFNDYTF.

The V call is TRBV29-1, the J call TRBJ1-2; 9 bases are shared with TRBD1. From germline, CDR1 is SQVTM and CDR2 ANQGSEA. J was trimmed by 6 bases and V by 4 bases; bases with no gene match: 12. The CDR3 is 15 residues long. The CDR3 nucleotides are TGCAGCGTTGTCGGGAACAGGGGGCGGGTAGATGGCTACACCTTC. This gives the protein CSVVGNRGRVDGYTF.

The J gene is TRBJ1-4, the V gene TRBV30; D may be TRBD1 (6 bases). V was trimmed by 6 bases and J by 11 bases, leaving 16 bases between them. Germline lookup yields CDR1 GTSNPN and CDR2 SVGIG (reference sequence). The CDR3 totals 12 residues. CDR3: CACLKADSKLFF. The CDR3 bases are TGTGCCTGCTTAAAAGCGGACAGTAAACTGTTTTTT.

The sample holds a few counts of this clone. The rearrangement joins TRBV11-2 to TRBJ2-2; TRBD1 matches 9 bases. Per the germline V gene, CDR1 is SGHAT and CDR2 is FQNNGV. The CDR3 is 16 residues long. Germline trimming cut 7 bases from V and 7 bases from J; bases unmatched to any gene: 13. The CDR3 spells CASTVSTGGGGGELFF. The DNA of the CDR3 is TGTGCCAGCACTGTCTCGACAGGGGGTGGAGGCGGGGAGCTGTTTTTT.

The rearrangement uses TRBV10-3 and TRBJ2-3; 8 nucleotides agree with TRBD2. The CDR3 consists of 16 residues. The germline V gene encodes CDR1 ENHRY and CDR2 SYGVKD. The junction had 8 bases not matched to a gene; V was cut back by 6 bases and J by 0 bases. CDR3 protein: CAISDLSGSSTDTQYF. The CDR3 nucleotides read TGTGCCATCAGCGACTTAAGCGGGAGTAGCACAGATACGCAGTATTTT.

CDR3 in amino acids: CASSARTGVNTEAFF. CDR3 sequence (DNA): TGCGCCAGCAGCGCGAGGACAGGGGTGAACACTGAAGCTTTCTTT. This rearrangement joins TRBV5-1 to TRBJ1-1; TRBD1 matches 9 bases. Germline V gene data show CDR1 as SGHRS and CDR2 as YFSETQ. After removal of 4 bases from V and 0 bases from J, the junction contained 4 bases not matched to a gene. The CDR3 length is 15 residues.

The chain is built from TRBV2 and TRBJ1-1; D ambiguous. CDR3 length: 14 residues. In germline, CDR1 is SNHLY, CDR2 FYNNEI. V lost 7 bases and J lost 1, with 13 bases in between. The CDR3 is CASKGERANTEAFF. The CDR3 DNA reads as TGTGCCAGCAAAGGCGAGCGAGCGAACACTGAAGCTTTCTTT.

This clone occurred once. V usage is TRBV10-1 and J usage is TRBJ1-1; TRBD1 agrees at 7 bases. Germline CDR1 and CDR2: WNHNN and SYGVQD (reference sequence). The CDR3 totals 17 residues. The V segment lost 0 bases and the J segment 5 bases; nucleotides outside the gene matches: 12. The CDR3 coding sequence is TGCGCCAGCAGTGAGTCAGGAGGCCTAGGGGGCAGGACTGAAGCTTTCTTT. It specifies CASSESGGLGGRTEAFF.

This clone showed up just a few times. The genes are TRBV4-3 and TRBJ1-2; D not resolved. The V end lost 0 bases, the J end lost 3 bases, and 8 bases lay between the germline ends. Germline assignment: CDR1 LGHNA and CDR2 YSLEER. This CDR3 contains 14 residues. The CDR3 DNA sequence: TGCGCCAGCAGCCAAGAATACCGGGACTATGGCTACACCTTC. Translation: CASSQEYRDYGYTF.

The V call is TRBV5-1, the J call TRBJ2-1, with TRBD1 matching 7 bases. Trimming cost V 4 bases and J 4 bases; bases outside gene matches: 2. Germline V lookup: CDR1 SGHRS, CDR2 YFSETQ. The CDR3 sequence is 13 residues long. The CDR3 here is CASSPGQYNEQFF. As DNA, the CDR3 is TGCGCCAGCAGCCCGGGACAGTACAATGAGCAGTTCTTC.

This rearrangement joins TRBV6-1 to TRBJ1-2; D is unclear. The V end was cut by 7 bases, the J end by 8 bases, with 17 bases between. Germline loops: CDR1 MNHNS, CDR2 SASEGT. There are 13 residues in the CDR3. The CDR3 protein is CASINRGLVGYTF. DNA for the CDR3: TGTGCCAGCATCAACCGAGGGTTGGTAGGCTACACCTTC.

The chain links TRBV9 to TRBJ2-1; D is unclear. The CDR3 runs 15 residues. In germline, CDR1 is SGDLS, CDR2 YYNGEE. Deletions cut 0 bases from V and 6 bases from J, with 13 bases between. Written as DNA, the CDR3 is TGTGCCAGCAGCGTAGCACCCACTTCGAGCAATGAGCAGTTCTTC. Protein: CASSVAPTSSNEQFF.

The chain is built from TRBV25-1 and TRBJ1-1, with D perhaps matching TRBD1 (5 bases). The V end lost 1 base, the J end lost 3 bases, and 18 bases lay between the germline ends. The CDR3 runs to 17 residues. Germline CDR1 is MGHDK and CDR2 is SYGVNS. Written as DNA, the CDR3 is TGTGCCAGCAGTGAATCGGGTTGGGGGGGGTCGGACACTGAAGCTTTCTTT. This sequence encodes CASSESGWGGSDTEAFF.

This rearrangement joins TRBV2 to TRBJ2-1, with TRBD2 matching over 8 bases. The CDR3 runs to 15 residues. CDR1 SNHLY and CDR2 FYNNEI come from the germline V gene. Germline trimming cut 6 bases from V and 8 bases from J; bases unmatched to any gene: 12. CDR3 nucleotides: TGTGCCAGCAGGGCTACGGGGGGGCCGGGTGATGAGCAGTTCTTC. This sequence encodes CASRATGGPGDEQFF. The entire variable domain, with the rest obtained from reference TRBV2 and TRBJ2-1, is as follows: EPEVTQTPSHQVTQMGQEVILRCVPISNHLYFYWYRQILGQKVEFLVSFYNNEISEKSEIFDDQFSVERPDGSNFTLKIRSTKLEDSAMYFCASRATGGPGDEQFFGPGTRLTVL.

The chain joins TRBV27 to TRBJ2-1; 10 positions match TRBD2. The ends lost 5 bases at V and 7 bases at J; junction bases unmatched: 5. Germline V gives CDR1 MNHEY, CDR2 SMNVEV (reference sequence). CDR3 size: 14 residues. CDR3 loop: CASSISSGGNEQFF. The CDR3 nucleotides are TGTGCCAGCAGTATTTCTAGCGGGGGTAATGAGCAGTTCTTC.